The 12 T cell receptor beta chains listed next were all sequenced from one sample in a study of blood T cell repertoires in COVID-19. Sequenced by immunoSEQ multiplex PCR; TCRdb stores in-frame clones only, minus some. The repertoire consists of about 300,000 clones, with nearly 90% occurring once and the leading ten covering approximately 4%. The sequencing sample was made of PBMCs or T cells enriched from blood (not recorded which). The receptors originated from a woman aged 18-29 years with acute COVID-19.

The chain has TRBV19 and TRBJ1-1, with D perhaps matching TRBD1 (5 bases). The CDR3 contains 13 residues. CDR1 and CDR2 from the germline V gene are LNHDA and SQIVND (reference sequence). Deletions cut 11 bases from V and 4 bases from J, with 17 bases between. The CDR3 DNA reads TGTGCCGGTTCCTTGGCCGGGGGCACTGAAGCTTTCTTT. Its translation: CAGSLAGGTEAFF.

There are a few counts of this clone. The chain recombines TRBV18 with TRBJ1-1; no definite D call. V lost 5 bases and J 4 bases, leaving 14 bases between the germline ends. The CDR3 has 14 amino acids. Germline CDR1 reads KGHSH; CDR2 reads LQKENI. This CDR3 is CASSGPEGGTEAFF. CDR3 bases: TGTGCCAGCTCAGGTCCGGAGGGTGGCACTGAAGCTTTCTTT.

The CDR3: CASRSFAGANVLTF. CDR3 coding DNA: TGTGCAAGCCGTAGTTTCGCTGGGGCCAACGTCCTGACTTTC. V and J are TRBV19 and TRBJ2-6; D remains ambiguous. The CDR3 has 14 amino acids. Germline V lookup: CDR1 LNHDA, CDR2 SQIVND (reference sequence).

CDR3 residues: CASSRGQGSNYGYTF. The CDR3 DNA sequence: TGTGCCAGCTCACGAGGACAGGGGTCCAACTATGGCTACACCTTC. This sequence joins TRBV18 and TRBJ1-2; 9 nucleotides agree with TRBD1. The J segment lost 2 bases and the V segment lost 4 bases, leaving 5 bases of the junction unmatched. CDR3 length: 15 amino acids. Germline CDR1 KGHSH, CDR2 LQKENI.

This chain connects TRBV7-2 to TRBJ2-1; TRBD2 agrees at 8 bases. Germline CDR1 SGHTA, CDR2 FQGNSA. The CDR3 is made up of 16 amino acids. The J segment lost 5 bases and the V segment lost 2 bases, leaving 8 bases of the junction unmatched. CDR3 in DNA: TGTGCCAGCAGCTTACAAAGCGGGAGTGAGCACAATGAGCAGTTCTTC. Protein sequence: CASSLQSGSEHNEQFF.

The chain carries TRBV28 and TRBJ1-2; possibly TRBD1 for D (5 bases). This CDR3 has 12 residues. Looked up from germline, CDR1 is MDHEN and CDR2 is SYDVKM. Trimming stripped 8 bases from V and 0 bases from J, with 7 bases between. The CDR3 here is CASGAANYGYTF. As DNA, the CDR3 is TGTGCCAGCGGGGCGGCTAACTATGGCTACACCTTC.

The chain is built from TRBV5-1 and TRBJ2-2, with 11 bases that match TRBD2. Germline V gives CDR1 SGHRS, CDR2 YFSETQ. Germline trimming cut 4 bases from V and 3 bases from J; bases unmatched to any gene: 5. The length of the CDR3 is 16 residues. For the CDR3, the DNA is TGCGCCAGCAGCCCCCCGGGACTAGCGGACACCGGGGAGCTGTTTTTT. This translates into CASSPPGLADTGELFF.

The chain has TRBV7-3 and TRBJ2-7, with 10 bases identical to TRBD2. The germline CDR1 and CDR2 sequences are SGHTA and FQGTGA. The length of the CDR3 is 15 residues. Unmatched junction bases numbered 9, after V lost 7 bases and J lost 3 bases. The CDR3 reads CASNQGTSDYYEQYF. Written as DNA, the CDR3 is TGTGCCAGCAACCAAGGGACTAGCGACTACTACGAGCAGTACTTC.

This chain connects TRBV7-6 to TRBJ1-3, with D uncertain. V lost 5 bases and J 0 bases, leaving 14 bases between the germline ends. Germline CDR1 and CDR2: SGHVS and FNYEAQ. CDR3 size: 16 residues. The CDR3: CASSPRTGSSGNTIYF. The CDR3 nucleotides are TGTGCCAGCAGCCCCAGGACGGGGAGCTCTGGAAACACCATATATTTT.

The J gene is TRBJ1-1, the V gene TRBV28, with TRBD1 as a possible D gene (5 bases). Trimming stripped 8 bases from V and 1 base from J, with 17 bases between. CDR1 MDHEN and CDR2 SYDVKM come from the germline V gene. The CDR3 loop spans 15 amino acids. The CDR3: CASFGFGASNTEAFF. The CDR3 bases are TGTGCCAGCTTTGGTTTTGGGGCTTCGAACACTGAAGCTTTCTTT.

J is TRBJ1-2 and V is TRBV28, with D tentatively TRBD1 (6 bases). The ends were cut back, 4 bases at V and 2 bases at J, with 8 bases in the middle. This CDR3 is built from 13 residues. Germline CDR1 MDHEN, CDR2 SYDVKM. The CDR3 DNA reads TGTGCCAGCAGTTCGGACAGAAACTATGGCTACACCTTC. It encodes CASSSDRNYGYTF.

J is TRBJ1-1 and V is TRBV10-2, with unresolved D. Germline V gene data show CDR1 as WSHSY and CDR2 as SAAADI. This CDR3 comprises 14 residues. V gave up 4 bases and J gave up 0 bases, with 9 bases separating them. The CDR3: CASSAQTMNTEAFF. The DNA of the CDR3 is TGCGCCAGCAGTGCACAGACGATGAACACTGAAGCTTTCTTT.